A selection of T cell receptor beta chains follows, all from one sample in a study of blood T cell repertoires in COVID-19. The table came from immunoSEQ multiplex PCR; TCRdb's copy has only in-frame clones and leaves some out. The sample consists of fewer than 350,000 clones, approximately 88% of them appearing once. Sequences were obtained from PBMCs or T cells enriched from blood (not recorded which). The receptors shown here come from a woman between 25 and 40 years old who had recovered from COVID-19. CDR3s include the opening cysteine and the closing phenylalanine or tryptophan. A D gene is named only where the DNA matches it firmly. Only part of the rows carry a size: once, few, many, or a class if the clone is expanded.

V: TRBV28; size: NA; D: NA; J: TRBJ1-6; CDR3: CASIQQANSPLHF; DNA: TGTGCCAGCATCCAACAGGCAAATTCACCCCTCCACTTT
V: TRBV25-1; size: NA; D: NA; J: TRBJ1-1; CDR3: CASSFGNTEAFF; DNA: TGTGCCAGCAGTTTCGGGAACACTGAAGCTTTCTTT
V: TRBV11-3; size: NA; D: TRBD1; J: TRBJ2-7; CDR3: CASSPRLTRDSTSSSYEQYF; DNA: TGTGCCAGCAGCCCACGATTAACTAGGGACAGTACATCTAGCTCCTACGAGCAGTACTTC
V: TRBV5-4; size: few; D: TRBD1; J: TRBJ1-1; CDR3: CASSLAEDRGRLAFF; DNA: TGTGCCAGCAGCTTGGCCGAGGACAGGGGGCGCCTGGCTTTCTTT
V: TRBV30; size: NA; D: NA; J: TRBJ1-3; CDR3: CAWSNAGAGNTIYF; DNA: TGTGCCTGGAGTAATGCGGGGGCTGGAAACACCATATATTTT
V: TRBV5-1; size: once; D: TRBD1; J: TRBJ2-7; CDR3: CASRRGTGGSYEQYF; DNA: TGCGCCAGCCGCCGTGGGACAGGGGGCTCCTACGAGCAGTACTTC
V: TRBV7-9; size: NA; D: TRBD1; J: TRBJ2-5; CDR3: CASSWATGSPSPETQYF; DNA: TGTGCCAGCAGCTGGGCGACAGGGTCACCTAGCCCGGAGACCCAGTACTTC
V: TRBV28; size: NA; D: NA; J: TRBJ2-6; CDR3: CASTGPGANVLTF; DNA: TGTGCCAGCACAGGCCCAGGGGCCAACGTCCTGACTTTC
V: TRBV18; size: once; D: NA; J: TRBJ1-1; CDR3: CASSSTVEDTEAFF; DNA: TGTGCCAGCTCAAGCACAGTGGAGGACACTGAAGCTTTCTTT
V: TRBV3-1/TRBV3-2; size: NA; D: TRBD2; J: TRBJ2-1; CDR3: CASSQDFGLAGGNEQFF; DNA: TGTGCCAGCAGCCAAGATTTTGGACTAGCGGGAGGGAATGAGCAGTTCTTC
V: TRBV7-6; size: NA; D: TRBD1; J: TRBJ1-5; CDR3: CASRLEGHPKTGEGQPQHF; DNA: TGTGCCAGCAGGCTAGAGGGTCATCCTAAGACAGGGGAGGGACAGCCCCAGCATTTT
V: TRBV7-2; size: few; D: NA; J: TRBJ2-1; CDR3: CASSLLLIGGNNEQFF; DNA: TGTGCCAGCAGCCTCCTGTTAATCGGGGGAAACAATGAGCAGTTCTTC
V: TRBV28; size: NA; D: NA; J: TRBJ1-1; CDR3: CASSSTGYRAFF; DNA: TGTGCCAGCAGTTCGACAGGCTACCGAGCTTTCTTT
V: TRBV6-2/TRBV6-3; size: NA; D: NA; J: TRBJ1-1; CDR3: CASSYSIFPGAAFF; DNA: TGTGCCAGCAGTTACTCGATTTTTCCAGGGGCGGCTTTCTTT
V: TRBV5-1; size: NA; D: NA; J: TRBJ1-2; CDR3: CASSLEQTFYGYTF; DNA: TGCGCCAGCAGCTTGGAACAGACCTTCTATGGCTACACCTTC
V: TRBV27; size: NA; D: TRBD1; J: TRBJ1-1; CDR3: CASSLARTGGAFTEAFF; DNA: TGTGCCAGCAGTTTAGCCAGGACAGGGGGCGCGTTCACTGAAGCTTTCTTT
V: TRBV27; size: NA; D: NA; J: TRBJ2-3; CDR3: CASKPQGRGDTQYF; DNA: TGTGCCAGCAAACCTCAGGGGCGCGGGGATACGCAGTATTTT
V: TRBV19; size: NA; D: NA; J: TRBJ1-1; CDR3: CASSMGVGLEAFF; DNA: TGTGCCAGTAGTATGGGAGTAGGTCTAGAAGCTTTCTTT
V: TRBV28; size: NA; D: NA; J: TRBJ1-1; CDR3: CASSYGKHPTGAFF; DNA: TGTGCCAGCAGTTACGGGAAACACCCTACCGGAGCTTTCTTT